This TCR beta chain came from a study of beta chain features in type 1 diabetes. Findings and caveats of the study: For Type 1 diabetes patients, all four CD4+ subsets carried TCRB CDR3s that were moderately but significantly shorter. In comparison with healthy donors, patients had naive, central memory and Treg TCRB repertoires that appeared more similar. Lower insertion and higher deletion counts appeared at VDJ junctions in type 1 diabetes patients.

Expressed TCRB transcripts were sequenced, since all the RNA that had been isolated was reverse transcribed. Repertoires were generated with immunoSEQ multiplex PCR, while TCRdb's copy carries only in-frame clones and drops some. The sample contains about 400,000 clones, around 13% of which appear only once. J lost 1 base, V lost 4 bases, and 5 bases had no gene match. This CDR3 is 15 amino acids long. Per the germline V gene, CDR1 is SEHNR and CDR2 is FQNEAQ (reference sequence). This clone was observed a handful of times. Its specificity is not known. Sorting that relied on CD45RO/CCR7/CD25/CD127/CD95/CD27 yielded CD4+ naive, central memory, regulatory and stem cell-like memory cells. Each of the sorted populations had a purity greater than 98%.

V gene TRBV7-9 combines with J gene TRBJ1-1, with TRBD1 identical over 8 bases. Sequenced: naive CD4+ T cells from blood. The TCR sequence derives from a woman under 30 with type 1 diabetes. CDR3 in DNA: TGTGCCAGCAGCTCGAGACAGGGGAGGAACACTGAAGCTTTCTTT. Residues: CASSSRQGRNTEAFF.